Detailed here is one T cell receptor (beta chain). This entry belongs to a study of blood T cell repertoires in COVID-19. Original handling: Nucleated cell counts were estimated from reference gene primer amplification. Libraries were prepared by immunoSEQ multiplex PCR; TCRdb keeps only in-frame clonotypes and omits some of them. Clone size and V and J calls were adopted from that table, with D and trimming inferred from the DNA. Among fewer than 400,000 clones, just over 85% were seen once, and the ten largest hold 3.5% to 5%. Everyone who took part was roughly 18 to 89 years old, and they came from some 23 US areas. Researchers sorted participants into cohorts using their self-reported clinical history. Germline loops: CDR1 MNHEY, CDR2 SVGAGI. CDR3 length equals 13 residues. Trimming cost V 6 bases and J 2 bases, with 10 bases left between them.

The TCR comes from a man aged 25 to 40 who had recovered from COVID-19. V is TRBV6-5 and J is TRBJ1-1, with D maybe TRBD1 (5 bases). The sample taken for sequencing was PBMCs or T cells enriched from blood (not recorded which). CDR3 in amino acids: CASRSTANTEAFF. In DNA, the CDR3 is TGTGCCAGCAGATCGACAGCAAACACTGAAGCTTTCTTT.